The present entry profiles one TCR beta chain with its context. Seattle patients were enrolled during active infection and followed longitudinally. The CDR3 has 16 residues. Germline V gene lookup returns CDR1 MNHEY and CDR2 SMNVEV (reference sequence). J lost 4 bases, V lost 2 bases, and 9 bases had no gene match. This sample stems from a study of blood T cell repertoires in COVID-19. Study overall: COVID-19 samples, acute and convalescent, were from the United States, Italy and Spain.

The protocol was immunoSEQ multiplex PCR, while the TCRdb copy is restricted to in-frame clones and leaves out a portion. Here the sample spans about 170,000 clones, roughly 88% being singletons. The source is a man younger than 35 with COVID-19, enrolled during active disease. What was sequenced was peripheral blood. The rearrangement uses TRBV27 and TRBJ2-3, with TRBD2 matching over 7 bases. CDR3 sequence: CASSLGEGGAPDTQYF. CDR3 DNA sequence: TGTGCCAGCAGTTTAGGGGAGGGAGGGGCCCCAGATACGCAGTATTTT.